The sequence of this T cell receptor (beta chain) was determined in a study of shared clonotypes between healthy human individuals (dated by TCRdb to the early 2020s). Looking at the study overall: Three men and two women, aged 18 to 49 years, made up the cohort. Per donor, three plates each were used for CD4 naive and CD4 memory, two for CD8 naive, and one for CD8 memory. To estimate repertoire size and how much clonotypes are shared between individuals, the study performed deep sequencing of blood TCR repertoires from five healthy adults. To increase sequencing depth and limit assay-specific biases, different laboratories used diverse techniques to prepare libraries and sequence TCR repertoires. Leukapheresis yielded between about 0.94 and 9.5 billion PBMCs per donor.

Using the deep immunoSEQ assay, multiplex PCR amplified TCR CDR3 regions from genomic DNA. Genomic DNA extracted from each cell subset was distributed evenly over all wells of several immunoSEQ 96-well plates, and each plate served as one replicate. Each replicate PCR for sorted subsets received around 210 ng genomic DNA, equal to about 30,000 T cell genomes. The purified libraries were quantified using a Qubit 3.0 fluorometer, sized with a Bioanalyzer 2100, and then quantified again using the KAPA Library Quantification kit. Every immunoSEQ 96-well plate was sequenced on a dedicated single-read 150-cycle Illumina NextSeq 550 flow cell. The original methods were these. Because the immunoSEQ output included only junctional sequences and no quality scores, the filtering could not be the same as the filtering used for full-length reads. To assign V/J genes and CDR3, sequences were annotated against IMGT germline references using PyIR, a Python wrapper for IgBLAST v1.9. Reads with weak V/J assignments (E-value above 1e-6), missing CDR3, stop codons, out-of-frame junctions, or ambiguous translated residues were removed. V3J clonotypes were defined as sequences sharing the same inferred V gene, J gene, and CDR3 amino acid sequence. The percentage overlap between two repertoires was calculated by dividing the number of shared unique clonotypes by the size of the smaller repertoire. Three approaches were used to assess repertoire richness: RTK rarefaction, the Chao1 estimator, and Recon v2.1 estimates of unobserved clonotypes. Generation probabilities for all TCRbeta clonotypes obtained by the gDNA method from four donors were computed using OLGA. The table comes from immuneACCESS by way of TCRdb, which keeps in-frame sequences with V and J called. Part of the clones is missing from these tables; in studies checked, under half for an unresolved V gene and the rest for unknown reasons. That table furnishes V, J and clone size, whereas the DNA furnished D and trimming. Across this sample there are 2 million to 2.5 million clones, with 95% seen only once. Clones ranked in the top ten supply roughly 0.13% of the sample.

The donors were healthy, HIV-negative adults who had no recently reported acute infections or vaccinations. All donors were Caucasian adults living in Nashville, Tennessee, USA. CD4+ T cells were enriched through magnetic negative selection, after which naive cells were positively selected on CD45RA and the remaining negative fraction served as the memory subset. After blood collection by leukapheresis, PBMCs were isolated using Ficoll-Histopaque density gradient centrifugation and then cryopreserved in the vapor phase of liquid nitrogen. Purity and quantity of every magnetically sorted T cell population were checked by analytical flow cytometry. Genomic DNA was isolated from every sorted fraction and measured by UV absorbance on a Nanodrop 2000c. The study at large found these results: Estimated clonotype richness was generally larger for naive than for memory subsets. Approximately 5% of naive CD4, around 4% of naive CD8, roughly 2.4% of memory CD4, and approximately 0.4% of memory CD8 clonotypes were shared across several donors. Only blood was sampled, and tissue TCR repertoires likely differ from those in blood. Pairwise subsampling indicated that sequencing depth was expected to affect the degree of clonotype sharing among donors. Compared with non-shared clonotypes, clonotypes shared by all four sorted-subset donors had higher generation probabilities. Incomplete sequencing was indicated by rarefaction of sorted-subset datasets, despite the large sequencing depth. Because the study included a small number of donors, the genetic and exposure-history diversity represented was limited.

As regards this clone: The antigen this receptor binds is unknown. Base qualities are not recorded, but no much larger clone differs from it by a single base.

Sequences were obtained from naive CD4+ T cells sorted from blood. Taken with the paper, the label for cell subset or site translates to: CD45RA+ positively selected. The TCR sequence derives from a man younger than 30 in good health.

The base sequence is TGTGCCAGCAGTCCCGACTCTGGGGCCAACGTCCTGACTTTC. This encodes CASSPDSGANVLTF. The chain links TRBV6-6 with TRBJ2-6; the D gene assignment is ambiguous. V drops 5 bases and J drops 0 bases, leaving 5 bases in between. The germline V gene (reference sequence) specifies MNHNY as CDR1 and SVGAGI as CDR2. The CDR3 covers 14 residues, taking in both the cysteine and the phenylalanine. The retained sequence is limited to the CDR3, 42 bases, with the frame set at the first base.